This T cell receptor beta chain was documented in a study of neurological immune-mediated disorders. TCRdb used MiXCR to reprocess the 5' RACE reads, holding one entry per CDR3 protein. The sample records about 50,000 distinct CDR3 sequences, 10% being singletons. V was shortened by 0 bases and J by 7 bases, with 10 bases between the two germline ends. CDR3 length: 13 amino acids. The germline V gene has CDR1 SGDLS and CDR2 YYNGEE. The chain links TRBV9 to TRBJ2-5; no definite D call. This TCR was recovered from a man between 65 and 85 years old with HTLV-1-associated myelopathy (HAM/TSP). Material for sequencing was PBMCs. The CDR3 region is CASSVEVERTQYF. The CDR3 bases are TGTGCCAGCAGCGTAGAGGTGGAGAGGACCCAGTACTTC.